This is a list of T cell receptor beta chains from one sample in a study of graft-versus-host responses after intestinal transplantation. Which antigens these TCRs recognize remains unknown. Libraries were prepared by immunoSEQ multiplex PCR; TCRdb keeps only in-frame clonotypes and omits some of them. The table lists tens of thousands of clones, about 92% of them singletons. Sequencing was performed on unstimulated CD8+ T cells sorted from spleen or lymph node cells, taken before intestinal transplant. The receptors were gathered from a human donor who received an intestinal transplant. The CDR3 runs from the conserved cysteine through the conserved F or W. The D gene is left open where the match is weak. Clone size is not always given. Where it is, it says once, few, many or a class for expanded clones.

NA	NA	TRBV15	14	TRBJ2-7	CASRDGQRTYEQYF	TGTGCCTCCCGGGACGGACAGAGGACCTACGAGCAGTACTTC
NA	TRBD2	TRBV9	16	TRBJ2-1	CASSPTSGGAYNEQFF	TGTGCCAGCAGCCCTACAAGCGGGGGGGCCTACAATGAGCAGTTCTTC
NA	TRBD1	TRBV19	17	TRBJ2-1	CASSLRVGTGAGGEQFF	TGTGCCAGTAGTCTTCGAGTAGGGACAGGGGCCGGGGGTGAGCAGTTCTTC
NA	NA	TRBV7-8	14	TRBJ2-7	CASSLGTVSYEQYF	TGTGCCAGCAGCTTAGGGACAGTCTCCTACGAGCAGTACTTC
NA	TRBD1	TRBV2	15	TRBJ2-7	CASRPPGQGIYEQYF	TGTGCCAGCCGACCTCCGGGACAGGGGATCTACGAGCAGTACTTC
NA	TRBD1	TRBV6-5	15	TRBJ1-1	CASSQTGNFRTEAFF	TGTGCCAGCAGCCAGACAGGGAACTTTCGCACTGAAGCTTTCTTT
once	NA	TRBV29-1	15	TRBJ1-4	CSVEDWGRDNEKLFF	TGCAGCGTTGAAGATTGGGGGAGGGATAATGAAAAACTGTTTTTT
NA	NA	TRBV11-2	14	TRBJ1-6	CASSFEIGGSPLHF	TGTGCCAGCAGCTTCGAGATTGGAGGGTCACCCCTCCACTTT
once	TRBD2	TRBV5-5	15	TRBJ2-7	CASSRVRGVVDEQYF	TGTGCCAGCAGCCGAGTCCGGGGGGTAGTCGACGAGCAGTACTTC
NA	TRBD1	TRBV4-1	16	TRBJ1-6	CASSFAVGTGDSPLHF	TGCGCCAGCAGCTTTGCAGTTGGGACAGGGGATTCACCCCTCCACTTT
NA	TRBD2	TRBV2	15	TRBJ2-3	CASTRSGGARDTQYF	TGTGCCAGCACCAGGAGCGGGGGGGCCAGGGATACGCAGTATTTT
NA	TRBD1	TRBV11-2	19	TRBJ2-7	CASSRNALEFGTVSYEQYF	TGTGCCAGCAGCCGCAACGCCCTAGAATTCGGGACAGTCTCCTACGAGCAGTACTTC
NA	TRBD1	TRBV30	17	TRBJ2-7	CAWSPTIPNRGLYEQYF	TGTGCCTGGAGTCCCACGATACCCAACAGGGGGCTATACGAGCAGTACTTC
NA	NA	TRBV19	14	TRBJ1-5	CASSTGEGPQPQHF	TGTGCCAGTAGTACTGGGGAGGGGCCCCAGCCCCAGCATTTT
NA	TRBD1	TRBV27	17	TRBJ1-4	CASSLSGQGAYSGELFF	TGTGCCAGCAGTTTATCGGGACAGGGGGCTTATAGCGGAGAACTGTTTTTT
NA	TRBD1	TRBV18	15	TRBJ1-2	CASSQPNRGNYGYTF	TGTGCCAGCTCACAACCTAACAGGGGTAACTATGGCTACACCTTC
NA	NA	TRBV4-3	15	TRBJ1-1	CASSQVRGLPPEAFF	TGCGCCAGCAGCCAAGTCCGGGGTCTGCCACCTGAAGCTTTCTTT
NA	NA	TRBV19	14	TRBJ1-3	CASIPAGFGHTIYF	TGTGCCAGTATCCCGGCAGGGTTCGGTCACACCATATATTTT
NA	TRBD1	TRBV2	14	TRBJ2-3	CASSEQTGADTQYF	TGTGCCAGCAGTGAACAAACAGGGGCCGATACGCAGTATTTT
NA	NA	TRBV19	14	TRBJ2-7	CASSFYRGGGEQYF	TGTGCCAGTAGTTTCTACAGGGGTGGAGGGGAGCAGTACTTC
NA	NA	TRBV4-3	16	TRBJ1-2	CASSGPSGSGNYGYTF	TGCGCCAGCAGCGGGCCCTCGGGGTCTGGTAACTATGGCTACACCTTC
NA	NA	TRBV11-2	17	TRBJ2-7	CASSLDGDTSYHYEQYF	TGTGCCAGCAGCTTAGATGGGGACACCTCTTACCACTACGAGCAGTACTTC
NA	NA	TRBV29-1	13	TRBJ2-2	CSVDRENTGELFF	TGCAGCGTTGACAGGGAGAACACCGGGGAGCTGTTTTTT
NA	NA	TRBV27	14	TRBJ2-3	CASSLSLPPDTQYF	TGTGCCAGCAGTTTATCTCTCCCCCCAGATACGCAGTATTTT
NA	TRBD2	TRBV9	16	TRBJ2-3	CASSVGASGGTDTQYF	TGTGCCAGCAGCGTAGGGGCTAGCGGGGGCACAGATACGCAGTATTTT
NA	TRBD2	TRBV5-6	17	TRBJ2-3	CASIYLAGGILTDTQYF	TGTGCCAGCATCTATCTAGCGGGGGGGATACTAACAGATACGCAGTATTTT
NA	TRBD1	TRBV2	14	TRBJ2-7	CASSMGEGGNEQYF	TGTGCCAGCAGTATGGGAGAAGGGGGCAACGAGCAGTACTTC